This T cell receptor beta chain was obtained from a study of OX40 agonist ivuxolimab in advanced cancers. As for the study in general: Patients in dose escalation had liver, melanoma, kidney or head and neck cancers. Study results and caveats: On average, CD8+ T cells showed a greater number of expanded clones than CD4+.

About this clone itself: Its antigen is still unknown.

The repertoire was sequenced with immunoSEQ multiplex PCR; TCRdb's copy has only in-frame clones and lacks some. The sample has some 70,000 clones; approximately 90% are singletons. The receptor was isolated from an adult with an advanced solid tumor such as melanoma, head and neck, liver or kidney cancer. The sequences come from CD4+ or CD8+ T cells sorted from blood, collected in a trial of the OX40 agonist ivuxolimab.

This CDR3 is CASSLYINRDTGELFF. Here the CDR3 DNA reads TGTGCCAGCAGCTTGTATATAAACAGGGACACCGGGGAGCTGTTTTTT. J is TRBJ2-2 and V is TRBV5-8, with D possibly being TRBD1 (6 bases). Germline loops: CDR1 SGHTS, CDR2 YDEGEE. The length of the CDR3 is 16 residues. Trimming removed 1 base at V and 3 bases at J, with 13 bases between.